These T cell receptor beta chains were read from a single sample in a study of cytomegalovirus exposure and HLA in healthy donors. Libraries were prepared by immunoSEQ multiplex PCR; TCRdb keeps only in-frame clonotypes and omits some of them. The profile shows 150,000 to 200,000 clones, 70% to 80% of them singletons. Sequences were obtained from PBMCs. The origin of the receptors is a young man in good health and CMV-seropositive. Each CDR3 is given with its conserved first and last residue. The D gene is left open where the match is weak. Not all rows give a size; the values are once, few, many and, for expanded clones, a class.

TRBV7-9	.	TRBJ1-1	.	TGTGCCAGCACGCCGGGGGGGAACACTGAAGCTTTCTTT	CASTPGGNTEAFF
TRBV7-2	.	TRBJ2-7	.	TGTGCCAGCAGCTTAGGGGAAAGTCGGGGCTACGAGCAGTACTTC	CASSLGESRGYEQYF
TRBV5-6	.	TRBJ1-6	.	TGTGCCAGCAGCTTGGGACAAGCCTCACCCCTCCACTTT	CASSLGQASPLHF
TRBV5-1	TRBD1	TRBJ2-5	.	TGCGCCAGCAGCTTGGGACAGGGCTTAAACCAAGAGACCCAGTACTTC	CASSLGQGLNQETQYF
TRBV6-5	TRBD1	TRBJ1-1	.	TGTGCCAGCAGTTACGGACAGGAGACTGAAGCTTTCTTT	CASSYGQETEAFF
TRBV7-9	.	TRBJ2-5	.	TGTGCCAGCAGCCAACACAGAAACCAAGAGACCCAGTACTTC	CASSQHRNQETQYF
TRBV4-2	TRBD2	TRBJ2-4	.	TGTGCCAGCAGCTGGGAGCTAGCGGGGGGTGCCAAAAACATTCAGTACTTC	CASSWELAGGAKNIQYF
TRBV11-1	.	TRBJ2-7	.	TGTGCCAGCAGCTTAGTCCAGGGGTCCTACGAGCAGTACTTC	CASSLVQGSYEQYF
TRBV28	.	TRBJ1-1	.	TGTGCCAGCAGAGAGATACAGGGACCTGAAGCTTTCTTT	CASREIQGPEAFF
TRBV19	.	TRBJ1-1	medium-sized	TGTGCCAGTAGTCATACACTGAACACTGAAGCTTTCTTT	CASSHTLNTEAFF
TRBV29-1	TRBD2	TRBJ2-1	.	TGCAGCGTTGATAAAGCGGGGGGAGGTAATGAGCAGTTCTTC	CSVDKAGGGNEQFF
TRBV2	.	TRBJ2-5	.	TGTGCCAGCAGTGTTGCCTATCCGCAAGAGACCCAGTACTTC	CASSVAYPQETQYF
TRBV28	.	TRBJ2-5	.	TGTGCCAGCAGTTTATTACAGGGACGGTTGGAGACCCAGTACTTC	CASSLLQGRLETQYF
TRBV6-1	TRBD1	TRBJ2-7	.	TGTGCCAGCAGCGATAGGGACAGGGGTCTCTACGAGCAGTACTTC	CASSDRDRGLYEQYF
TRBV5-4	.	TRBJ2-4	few	TGTGCCAGCAGCTTGGAGTCAGGGGTAGCCAAAAACATTCAGTACTTC	CASSLESGVAKNIQYF
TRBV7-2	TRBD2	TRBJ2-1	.	TGTGCCAGCAGCTCCCGCCCGGGACTAGCGGGGGGGAATGAGCAGTTCTTC	CASSSRPGLAGGNEQFF
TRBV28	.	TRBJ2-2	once	TGTGCCAGCAGTCCCACCGGGGGTCGGATCACCGGGGAGCTGTTTTTT	CASSPTGGRITGELFF
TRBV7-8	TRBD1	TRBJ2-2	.	TGTGCCAGCAGCTTCCCCATTGACAGGGACGACACCGGGGAGCTGTTTTTT	CASSFPIDRDDTGELFF
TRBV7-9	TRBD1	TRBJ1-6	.	TGTGCCAGCAGCTTGGGTAGGGGACAGGGGGCGGACTATAATTCACCCCTCCACTTT	CASSLGRGQGADYNSPLHF
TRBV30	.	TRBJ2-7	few	TGTGCCTGGAAGGAGGGCCCGTACGAGCAGTACTTC	CAWKEGPYEQYF
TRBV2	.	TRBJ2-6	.	TGTGCCAGCAGCGAACTTAGCTCTGGGGCCAACGTCCTGACTTTC	CASSELSSGANVLTF
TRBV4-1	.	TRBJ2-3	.	TGCGCCAGCAGCCAAGCCCCGACTAGGGCGGTTTTTGCAGATACGCAGTATTTT	CASSQAPTRAVFADTQYF
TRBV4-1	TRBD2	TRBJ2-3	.	TGCGCCAGCAGCCAACGCGGCATAAGCGGGGGGGGCACAGATACGCAGTATTTT	CASSQRGISGGGTDTQYF
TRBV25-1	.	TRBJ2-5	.	TGTGCCAGCAGTCGTGTGGAGACCCAGTACTTC	CASSRVETQYF
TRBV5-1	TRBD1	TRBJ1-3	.	TGCGCCAGCTCCGGACAGGGTGGAAACACCATATATTTT	CASSGQGGNTIYF
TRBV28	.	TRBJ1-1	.	TGTGCCAGCACTGGACAGCAACACATGAACACTGAAGCTTTCTTT	CASTGQQHMNTEAFF
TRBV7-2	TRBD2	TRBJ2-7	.	TGTGCCAGCAGCCCTGGGGCGGGGGGGCCCTACGAGCAGTACTTC	CASSPGAGGPYEQYF
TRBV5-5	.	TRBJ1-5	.	TGTGCCAGCAGCTTAGGGACATCGAATAGCAATCAGCCCCAGCATTTT	CASSLGTSNSNQPQHF
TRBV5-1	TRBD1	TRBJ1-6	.	TGCGCCAGCAGCTCCGACCGGACAGGGAATTCACCCCTCCACTTT	CASSSDRTGNSPLHF
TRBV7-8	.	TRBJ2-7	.	TGTGCCAGCAGCTTAGCGCCGCGGGGGCCTTCCTACGAGCAGTACTTC	CASSLAPRGPSYEQYF
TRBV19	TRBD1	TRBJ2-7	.	TGTGCCAGTAGTATAATTTTTCGGGACAGCTCCTACGAGCAGTACTTC	CASSIIFRDSSYEQYF
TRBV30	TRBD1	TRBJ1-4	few	TGTGCCTGGAGTGAACAGGGGGATGAAAAACTGTTTTTT	CAWSEQGDEKLFF
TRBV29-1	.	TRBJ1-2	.	TGCAGCGGAGCCGGGACAACTAACTATGGCTACACCTTC	CSGAGTTNYGYTF
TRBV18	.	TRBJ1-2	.	TGTGCCAGCTCACCACCTCTAGCCGGGACATTTAACTATGGCTACACCTTC	CASSPPLAGTFNYGYTF
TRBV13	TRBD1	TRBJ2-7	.	TGTGCCAGCAGCCTCGGGACAGGGAGCTCCTACGAGCAGTACTTC	CASSLGTGSSYEQYF
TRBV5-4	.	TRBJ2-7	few	TGTGCCAGCAGCTTGGGACAGGCATCCTACGAGCAGTACTTC	CASSLGQASYEQYF
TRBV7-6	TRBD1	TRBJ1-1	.	TGTGCCAGCACCTCACAGGGGAACACTGAGGCTTTCTTT	CASTSQGNTEAFF
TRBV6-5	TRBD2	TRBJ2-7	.	TGTGCCAGCAGTTGGAATAGCGGGGGGGCCTACGAGCAGTACTTC	CASSWNSGGAYEQYF
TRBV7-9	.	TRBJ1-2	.	TGTGCCAGCAGCTTAGCGAGGGGCTACACCTTC	CASSLARGYTF
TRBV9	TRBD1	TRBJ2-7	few	TGTGCCAGCAGCGTAGAAGCGACAGGGGGCATCTACGAGCAGTACTTC	CASSVEATGGIYEQYF
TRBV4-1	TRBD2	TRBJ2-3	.	TGCGCCAGCAGCCAAGATCTCCAGCGGGGATCTAATACGCAGTATTTT	CASSQDLQRGSNTQYF
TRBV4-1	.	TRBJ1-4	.	TGCGCCAGCAGCCTCGCTCGAGATGAAAAACTGTTTTTT	CASSLARDEKLFF
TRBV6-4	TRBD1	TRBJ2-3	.	TGTGCCAGACCCCCCGGGACAGGGGTTCGATCATACACAGATACGCAGTATTTT	CARPPGTGVRSYTDTQYF
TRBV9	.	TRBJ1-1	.	TGTGCCAGCGGCCTCCATGGACAGCTGAACACTGAAGCTTTCTTT	CASGLHGQLNTEAFF
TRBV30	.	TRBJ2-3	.	TGTGCCTGGAGTGTTGCGACTAGTGCAGATACGCAGTATTTT	CAWSVATSADTQYF
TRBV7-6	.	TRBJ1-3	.	TGTGCCAGCAGCTTACCGGGGGCTGGAAACACCATATATTTT	CASSLPGAGNTIYF
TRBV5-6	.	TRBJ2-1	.	TGTGCCAGCAGCGCCGGTCTAGCCGACAATGAGCAGTTCTTC	CASSAGLADNEQFF
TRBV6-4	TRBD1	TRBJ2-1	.	TGTGCCAGCAGTGGGACAGGGGCTAGTGAGCAGTTCTTC	CASSGTGASEQFF
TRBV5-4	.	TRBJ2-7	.	TGTGCCAGCAGCGCCGACCCCAGGGGATACTACGAGCAGTACTTC	CASSADPRGYYEQYF
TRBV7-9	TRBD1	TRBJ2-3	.	TGTGCCAGCAGCCCGACAGGGCCAGATACGCAGTATTTT	CASSPTGPDTQYF